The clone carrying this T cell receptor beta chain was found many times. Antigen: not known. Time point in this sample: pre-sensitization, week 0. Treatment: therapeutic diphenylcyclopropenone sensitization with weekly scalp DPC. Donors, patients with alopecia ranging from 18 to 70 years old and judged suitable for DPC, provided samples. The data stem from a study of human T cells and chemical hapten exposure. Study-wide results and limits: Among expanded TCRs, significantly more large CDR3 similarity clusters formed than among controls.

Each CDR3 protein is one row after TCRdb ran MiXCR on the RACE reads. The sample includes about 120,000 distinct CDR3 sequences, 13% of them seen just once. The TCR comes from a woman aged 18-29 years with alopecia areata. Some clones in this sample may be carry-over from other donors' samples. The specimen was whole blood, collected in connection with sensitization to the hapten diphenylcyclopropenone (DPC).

CDR3 sequence reads: CASSKNWDPNEQFF. The CDR3 coding sequence is TGTGCCAGCAGTAAGAACTGGGACCCCAATGAGCAGTTCTTC. The chain combines TRBV2 with TRBJ2-1; D possibly matches TRBD1 or TRBD2 (5 bases each). From germline, CDR1 is SNHLY and CDR2 FYNNEI. The ends were cut back, 5 bases at V and 6 bases at J, with 14 bases in the middle. The CDR3 sequence is 14 residues long.